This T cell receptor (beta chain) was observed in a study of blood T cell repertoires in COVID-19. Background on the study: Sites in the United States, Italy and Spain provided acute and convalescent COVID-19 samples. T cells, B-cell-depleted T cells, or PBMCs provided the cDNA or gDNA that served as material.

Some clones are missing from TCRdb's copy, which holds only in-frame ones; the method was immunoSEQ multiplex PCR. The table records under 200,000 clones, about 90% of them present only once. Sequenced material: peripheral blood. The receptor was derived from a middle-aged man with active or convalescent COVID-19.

Here the CDR3 reads CASSPFREGAEAFF. The DNA of the CDR3 is TGTGCCAGCAGCCCTTTCCGGGAGGGCGCTGAAGCTTTCTTT. The chain links TRBV7-2 to TRBJ1-1, with D unresolved. Trimming shortened V by 5 bases and J by 6 bases, and 16 bases separated the two germline ends. The CDR3 runs 14 residues. Germline V gene sequence: CDR1 SGHTA, CDR2 FQGNSA.